These 3 T cell receptor beta chains share one sample of origin, sequenced in a study of PD-L1 blockade in urothelial cancer. TCRdb keeps only in-frame clones here, not all; method: immunoSEQ multiplex PCR. The profile shows approximately 86,000 clones, around four fifths of them singletons. Time point defined: pretreatment peripheral blood. Source: PBMCs, taken around atezolizumab (anti-PD-L1) treatment. The receptors were sampled from a man in his forties or fifties with urothelial cancer.

The genes are TRBV7-9 and TRBJ1-1; 7 bases match TRBD1. This CDR3 has 16 residues. The V gene end was trimmed by 2 bases and the J gene end by 4 bases; junction bases not matched to a gene: 10. Germline values: CDR1 SEHNR, CDR2 FQNEAQ (reference sequence). CDR3 in DNA: TGTGCCAGCAGCTTAAGGCTACAGGGGTCAGGCACTGAAGCTTTCTTT. This translates into CASSLRLQGSGTEAFF.

This clone has just one count. This chain joins TRBV5-1 and TRBJ2-5; D call uncertain. Germline V gene lookup returns CDR1 SGHRS and CDR2 YFSETQ. Trimming shortened V by 2 bases and J by 4 bases, and 9 bases separated the two germline ends. The CDR3 runs to 13 residues. The CDR3 loop reads CASSLILLETQYF. CDR3 coding DNA: TGCGCCAGCAGCTTAATACTATTAGAGACCCAGTACTTC.

The V and J genes are TRBV30 and TRBJ1-1; 9 bases line up with TRBD1. CDR3 length equals 14 residues. Per the germline V gene, CDR1 is GTSNPN and CDR2 is SVGIG (reference sequence). V lost 2 bases to trimming and J lost 7 bases; unmatched junction nucleotides: 8. The CDR3 DNA sequence: TGTGCCTGGAGTTTGTTTAGACAGGGGGTTGAAGCTTTCTTT. The encoded protein is CAWSLFRQGVEAFF. The whole variable domain, filled in from reference TRBV30 and TRBJ1-1, reads SQTIHQWPATLVQPVGSPLSLECTVEGTSNPNLYWYRQAAGRGLQLLFYSVGIGQISSEVPQNLSASRPQDRQFILSSKKLLLSDSGFYLCAWSLFRQGVEAFFGQGTRLTVV.